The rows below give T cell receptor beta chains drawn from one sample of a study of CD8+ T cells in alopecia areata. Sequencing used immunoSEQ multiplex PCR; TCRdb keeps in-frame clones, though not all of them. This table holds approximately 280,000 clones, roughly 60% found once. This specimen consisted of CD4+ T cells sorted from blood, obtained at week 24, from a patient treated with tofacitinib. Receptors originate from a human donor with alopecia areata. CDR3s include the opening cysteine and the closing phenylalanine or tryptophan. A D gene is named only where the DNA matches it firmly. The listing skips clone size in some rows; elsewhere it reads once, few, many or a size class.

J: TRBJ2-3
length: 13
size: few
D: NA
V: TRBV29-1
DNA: TGCAGCCTGGTGCGGGGAAGTTTTAATACGCAGTATTTT
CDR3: CSLVRGSFNTQYF

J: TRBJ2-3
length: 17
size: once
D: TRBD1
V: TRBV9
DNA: TGTGCCAGCAGCGCCCGCCGGGACAGGGACGGCACAGATACGCAGTATTTT
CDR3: CASSARRDRDGTDTQYF

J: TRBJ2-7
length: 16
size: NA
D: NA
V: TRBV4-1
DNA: TGCGCCAGCAGCCAAGGACGACACAGGGCCAAGTACGAGCAGTACTTC
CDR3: CASSQGRHRAKYEQYF

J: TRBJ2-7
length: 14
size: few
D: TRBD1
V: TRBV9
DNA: TGTGCCAGCAGCGTAGGAGGGACAGAGTACGAGCAGTACTTC
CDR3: CASSVGGTEYEQYF

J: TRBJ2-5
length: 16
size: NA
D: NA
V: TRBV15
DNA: TGTGCCACCAGCAGAGCACAGCTGGGGGTCAGGGAGACCCAGTACTTC
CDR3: CATSRAQLGVRETQYF

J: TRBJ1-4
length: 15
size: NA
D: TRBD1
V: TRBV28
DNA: TGTGCCAGCAGTCACCGACAGGGATCGATGGAAAAACTGTTTTTT
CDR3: CASSHRQGSMEKLFF

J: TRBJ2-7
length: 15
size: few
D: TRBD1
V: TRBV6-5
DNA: TGTGCCAGCAGTGGTAGCTCACAGGGGGCTTACGAGCAGTACTTC
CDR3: CASSGSSQGAYEQYF

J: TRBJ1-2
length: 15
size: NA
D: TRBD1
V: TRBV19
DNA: TGTGCCAGTAGTATAGGGTCAGGACAGGCGGCTGGCTACACCTTC
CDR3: CASSIGSGQAAGYTF

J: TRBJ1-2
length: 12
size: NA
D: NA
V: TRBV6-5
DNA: TGTGCCAGCAGCCAGGGGTTCGGTGGCTACACCTTC
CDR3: CASSQGFGGYTF

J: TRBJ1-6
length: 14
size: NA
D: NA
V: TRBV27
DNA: TGTGCCAGCAGTTCCAACCGGATCGATTCACCCCTCCACTTT
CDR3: CASSSNRIDSPLHF

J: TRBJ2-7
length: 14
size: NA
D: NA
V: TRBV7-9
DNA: TGTGCCAGCAGCATGGACAGAACTTCCTACGAGCAGTACTTC
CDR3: CASSMDRTSYEQYF

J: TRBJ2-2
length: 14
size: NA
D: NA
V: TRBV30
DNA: TGTGCCTGGACTAAGTTACGTGTCGGCGGGGAGCTGTTTTTT
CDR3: CAWTKLRVGGELFF

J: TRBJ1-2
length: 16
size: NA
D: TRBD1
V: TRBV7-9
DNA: TGTGCCAGCAGCTTAGAATGGGGACAGGGGGCCGCCGGCTACACCTTC
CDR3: CASSLEWGQGAAGYTF

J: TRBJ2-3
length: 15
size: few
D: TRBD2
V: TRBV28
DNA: TGTGCCAGCAGCTCTAGCGGGGGAGTGGGAGATACGCAGTATTTT
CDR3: CASSSSGGVGDTQYF

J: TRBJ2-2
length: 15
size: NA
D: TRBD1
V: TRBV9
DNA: TGTGCCAGCAGACCGGGACAGCGGAACACCGGGGAGCTGTTTTTT
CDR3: CASRPGQRNTGELFF

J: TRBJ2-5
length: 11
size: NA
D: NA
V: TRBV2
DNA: TGTGCCAGCAGCCTCAGAGAGACCCAGTACTTC
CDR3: CASSLRETQYF

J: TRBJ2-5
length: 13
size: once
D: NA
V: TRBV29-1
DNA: TGCAGCGTGAAACAGGAGTACCAAGAGACCCAGTACTTC
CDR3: CSVKQEYQETQYF

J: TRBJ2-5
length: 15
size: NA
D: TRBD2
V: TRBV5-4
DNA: TGTGCCAGCAGCTTGGCACTAGCGGATCAAGAGACCCAGTACTTC
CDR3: CASSLALADQETQYF

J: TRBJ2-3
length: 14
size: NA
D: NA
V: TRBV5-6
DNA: TGTGCCAGCAGCTTGACGCTCGGGAAAGGCACGCAGTATTTT
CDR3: CASSLTLGKGTQYF

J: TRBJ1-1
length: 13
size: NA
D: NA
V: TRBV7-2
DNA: TGTGCCAGCAGCTTACGGCAGGGCACTGAAGCTTTCTTT
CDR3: CASSLRQGTEAFF

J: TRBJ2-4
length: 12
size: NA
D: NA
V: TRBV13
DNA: TGTGCCAGCAGCTTATCCGGGGACATTCAGTACTTC
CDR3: CASSLSGDIQYF

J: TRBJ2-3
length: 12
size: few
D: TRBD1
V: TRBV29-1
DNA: TGCAGCGGGGACAGAGACACAGATACGCAGTATTTT
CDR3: CSGDRDTDTQYF

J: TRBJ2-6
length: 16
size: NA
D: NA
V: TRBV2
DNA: TGTGCCAGCAGTGAAGCCTACCCCTCTGGGGCCAACGTCCTGACTTTC
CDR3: CASSEAYPSGANVLTF

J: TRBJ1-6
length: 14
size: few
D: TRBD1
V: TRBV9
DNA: TGTGCCAGCAGCGTCGGGACAGGCCGATCACCCCTCCACTTT
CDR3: CASSVGTGRSPLHF

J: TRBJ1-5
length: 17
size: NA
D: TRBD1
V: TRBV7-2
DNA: TGTGCCAGCAGCTTAGTCGCGACAGGGGATAGCAATCAGCCCCAGCATTTT
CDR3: CASSLVATGDSNQPQHF

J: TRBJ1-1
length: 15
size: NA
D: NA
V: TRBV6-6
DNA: TGTGCCAGCAGCCGAACGGGGCAACCTAACACTGAAGCTTTCTTT
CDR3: CASSRTGQPNTEAFF

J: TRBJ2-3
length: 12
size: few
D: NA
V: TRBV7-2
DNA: TGTGCCAGCAGCTTAGGTACAGATACGCAGTATTTT
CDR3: CASSLGTDTQYF

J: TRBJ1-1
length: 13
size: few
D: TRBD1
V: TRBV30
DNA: TGTGCCAGCCGGGACAGGACGAACACTGAAGCTTTCTTT
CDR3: CASRDRTNTEAFF

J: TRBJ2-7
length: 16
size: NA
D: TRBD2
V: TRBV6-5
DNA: TGTGCCAGCAGTTACACCAGCGGGGGCCTCTCCTACGAGCAGTACTTC
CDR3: CASSYTSGGLSYEQYF

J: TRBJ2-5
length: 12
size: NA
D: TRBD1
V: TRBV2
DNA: TGTGCCAGTCAGACAGGGGATGAGACCCAGTACTTC
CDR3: CASQTGDETQYF

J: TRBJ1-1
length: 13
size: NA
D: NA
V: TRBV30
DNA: TGTGCCTGGGGCCTCGAAGTCGTTACTGAAGCTTTCTTT
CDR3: CAWGLEVVTEAFF

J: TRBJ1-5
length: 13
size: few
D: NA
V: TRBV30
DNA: TGTGCCTGGAGTGATGGGGGAGATCAGCCCCAGCATTTT
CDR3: CAWSDGGDQPQHF

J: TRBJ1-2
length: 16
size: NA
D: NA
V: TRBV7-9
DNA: TGTGCCAGCAGCTTAGCGGGGGTACGCTTTCCCCTTGGCTACACCTTC
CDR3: CASSLAGVRFPLGYTF

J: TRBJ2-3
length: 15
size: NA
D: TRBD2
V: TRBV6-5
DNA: TGTGCCAGCAGCCCGGGACTAGCGCGCACAGATACGCAGTATTTT
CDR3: CASSPGLARTDTQYF

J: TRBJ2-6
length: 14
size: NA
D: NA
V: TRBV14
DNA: TGTGCCAGCAGCCACTCAGCTGGGGCCAACGTCCTGACTTTC
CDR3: CASSHSAGANVLTF

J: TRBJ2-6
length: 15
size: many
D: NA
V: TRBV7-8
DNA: TGTGCCAGCAGCTTAGCGGGGAATGGGGCCAACGTCCTGACTTTC
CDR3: CASSLAGNGANVLTF

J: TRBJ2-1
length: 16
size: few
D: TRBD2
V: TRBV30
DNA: TGTGCCTGGAGTCGGACTAGCGGGCTTCACGGGAATGAGCAGTTCTTC
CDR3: CAWSRTSGLHGNEQFF